These T cell receptor beta chains were read from a single sample in a study of beta chain features in type 1 diabetes. Profiling relied on immunoSEQ multiplex PCR, and the TCRdb table lists in-frame clones only, not all of them. The sample contains approximately 150,000 clones, more than 9% of which appear only once. The sample taken for sequencing was naive CD4+ T cells from blood. The origin of the receptors is a young man in good health. CDR3s include the opening cysteine and the closing phenylalanine or tryptophan. Fields, in order: CDR3 DNA, CDR3 protein, clone size, J gene, V gene, D gene. A D gene is named only where the DNA matches it firmly. Expanded clones are given a class, and other clones once, few, many or no size at all.

TGTGCCAGAAAGGTAGTCGGGCAAGAGACCCAGTACTTC | CARKVVGQETQYF | few | TRBJ2-5 | TRBV19 | -
TGTGCCAGCAGCCAAGATGCAGGGGCTAACTATGGCTACACCTTC | CASSQDAGANYGYTF | - | TRBJ1-2 | TRBV4-2 | -
TGTGCCAGCTCATACGTCCGGGGGGGGTCCGACACTGAAGCTTTCTTT | CASSYVRGGSDTEAFF | - | TRBJ1-1 | TRBV18 | -
TGTGCCAGCAGCCGGGACAGGGGACAGTACAATGAGCAGTTCTTC | CASSRDRGQYNEQFF | - | TRBJ2-1 | TRBV4-2 | TRBD1
TGTGCCAGCTCACCATCTGAGACCCAGTACTTC | CASSPSETQYF | many | TRBJ2-5 | TRBV18 | -
TGTGCCAGCAGTAGGACAGGTGGGTCCTACGAGCAGTACTTC | CASSRTGGSYEQYF | - | TRBJ2-7 | TRBV27 | TRBD1
TGTGCCAGCAGCGGGACAGAGACACCCCTCCACTTT | CASSGTETPLHF | few | TRBJ1-6 | TRBV9 | -
TGCGCCAGCAGCCAGGGGACAGGAAACACCTTC | CASSQGTGNTF | - | TRBJ1-2 | TRBV4-1 | TRBD1
TGTGCCAGCAGTTATCCGGGCTATGGCTACACCTTC | CASSYPGYGYTF | few | TRBJ1-2 | TRBV6-5 | -
TGTGCCAGCAGCTTAGGGTTAGCGGGGTTCCCAGATACGCAGTATTTT | CASSLGLAGFPDTQYF | - | TRBJ2-3 | TRBV11-2 | TRBD2
TGTGCCAGCAGCCAAGAATGGACTAGCGGGGGGCTGCGAGAGACCCAGTACTTC | CASSQEWTSGGLRETQYF | - | TRBJ2-5 | TRBV4-2 | TRBD2
TGTGCCAGCAGCTCCGATCCCGGGCGGGATCATCAGCCCCAGCATTTT | CASSSDPGRDHQPQHF | many | TRBJ1-5 | TRBV7-9 | -
TGTGCCAGCAGCTTAGGCGGGTTTAACTATGGCTACACCTTC | CASSLGGFNYGYTF | - | TRBJ1-2 | TRBV7-2 | -
TGCGCCAGCAGCCAAGCCCCGGGACAGGGTAGGGATGAGCAGTTCTTC | CASSQAPGQGRDEQFF | few | TRBJ2-1 | TRBV5-1 | TRBD1
TGTGCCAGCACTGGGGACGGACAGACCGGGGAGCTGTTTTTT | CASTGDGQTGELFF | - | TRBJ2-2 | TRBV2 | -
TGTGCCAGCAGGGGGACTTTCACTTCACCCCTCCACTTT | CASRGTFTSPLHF | - | TRBJ1-6 | TRBV28 | -
TGTGCCAGCAGCTTAAGCGGGGGGTTCACAGATACGCAGTATTTT | CASSLSGGFTDTQYF | - | TRBJ2-3 | TRBV7-3 | TRBD2
TGTGCCAGCACCCTGGGACAGGAATACGAGCAGTACTTC | CASTLGQEYEQYF | - | TRBJ2-7 | TRBV28 | TRBD1
TGTGCCAGCAGCCCCGGACGGGGACAGGTGGTAAATGAGCAGTTCTTC | CASSPGRGQVVNEQFF | - | TRBJ2-1 | TRBV7-9 | TRBD1
TGTGCCAGCAGCTTGCAGGGGGCGAGTCCAAGCGGGGAGCTGTTTTTT | CASSLQGASPSGELFF | few | TRBJ2-2 | TRBV7-9 | TRBD1
TGTGCCAGCAGCTTAGATTATAACACCGCCTACGAGCAGTACTTC | CASSLDYNTAYEQYF | - | TRBJ2-7 | TRBV7-9 | -
TGTGCCAGCTCACCAGGAGGGAGGGACAATCAGCCCCAGCATTTT | CASSPGGRDNQPQHF | - | TRBJ1-5 | TRBV18 | -
TGTGCCAGCAGCTTAGGGCGCGGGGCGAACACAGATACGCAGTATTTT | CASSLGRGANTDTQYF | few | TRBJ2-3 | TRBV7-2 | -
TGCAGCGTTGAAAGGTTGACAGGGGATTACGGCTACACCTTC | CSVERLTGDYGYTF | few | TRBJ1-2 | TRBV29-1 | TRBD1
TGTGCCAGCAGTCCCCCCATCGCAGCCCAGTACTTC | CASSPPIAAQYF | - | TRBJ2-5 | TRBV28 | -
TGTGCCATCAGTGAGTCCAGGACAGGGGACTACGAGCAGTACTTC | CAISESRTGDYEQYF | few | TRBJ2-7 | TRBV10-3 | TRBD1
TGTGCCAGCAGCGGGGACAGACCTTACGAGCAGTACTTC | CASSGDRPYEQYF | few | TRBJ2-7 | TRBV5-4 | TRBD1
TGTGCCAGCAGCTTGGATTCGGGACAGAGTTATGGCTACACCTTC | CASSLDSGQSYGYTF | - | TRBJ1-2 | TRBV5-4 | TRBD1
TGTGCCAGCAGCGCAGGCCTAGCGGGGAGCTCCTACAATGAGCAGTTCTTC | CASSAGLAGSSYNEQFF | - | TRBJ2-1 | TRBV7-3 | TRBD2
TGTGCCAGCAATCTCCCAGGGGGCAGCAATCAGCCCCAGCATTTT | CASNLPGGSNQPQHF | few | TRBJ1-5 | TRBV6-6 | TRBD1
TGCAGCGTTGGTAGGGGACAGGCCATAAACACTGAAGCTTTCTTT | CSVGRGQAINTEAFF | - | TRBJ1-1 | TRBV29-1 | TRBD1
TGTGCCAGCAGCTTAGGCGGGGCCACAGATACGCAGTATTTT | CASSLGGATDTQYF | many | TRBJ2-3 | TRBV7-8 | -
TGTGCCAGCAGTCCACAGGCTTCACCCCTCCACTTT | CASSPQASPLHF | - | TRBJ1-6 | TRBV13 | -
TGCGCCAGCAGCCAAGCCGAGGGACAGGGGACCGAGCAGTACTTC | CASSQAEGQGTEQYF | - | TRBJ2-7 | TRBV4-1 | TRBD1
TGTGCCAGCAGCTTAGGGCAGGGTGGGACAGATACGCAGTATTTT | CASSLGQGGTDTQYF | - | TRBJ2-3 | TRBV11-3 | -
TGTGCCAGCAGTTTCACAGGGGGAGATACGCAGTATTTT | CASSFTGGDTQYF | - | TRBJ2-3 | TRBV6-5 | TRBD1
TGTGCCAGCTCACCGGGGGGGGCGCAGGATACGCAGTATTTT | CASSPGGAQDTQYF | - | TRBJ2-3 | TRBV18 | -
TGTGCCAGCAGCCTGGACAGCTACACCGGGGAGCTGTTTTTT | CASSLDSYTGELFF | - | TRBJ2-2 | TRBV7-8 | -
TGCGCCAGCAGCCGACCACTAGCGGGGAAGAACACCGGGGAGCTGTTTTTT | CASSRPLAGKNTGELFF | - | TRBJ2-2 | TRBV4-1 | TRBD2
TGTGCCAGCAGCGTCGGACAGGGGAGGTATGCAGAGACCCAGTACTTC | CASSVGQGRYAETQYF | few | TRBJ2-5 | TRBV9 | TRBD1